These T cell receptor beta chains were read from a single sample in a study of beta chain features in type 1 diabetes. Using immunoSEQ multiplex PCR, the repertoire was profiled, and TCRdb retains in-frame clones only, with some absent. The data contain some 140,000 clones, nearly 9.5% of them singletons. Sequenced: central memory CD4+ T cells from blood. Receptor source: a man younger than 30 in good health. Both conserved end residues are part of each CDR3.

J gene	V gene	CDR3 protein
TRBJ2-2	TRBV28	CASSLRGGGYTGELFF
TRBJ2-1	TRBV7-3	CASSASGTEYNEQFF
TRBJ2-2	TRBV9	CASSPLDRNTGELFF
TRBJ2-1	TRBV27	CASSLSVGGEQFF
TRBJ2-7	TRBV7-2	CASSPGISGGGKYF
TRBJ2-7	TRBV7-8	CASTLSGQGYEQYF
TRBJ2-1	TRBV21-1	CASSRRGTVGNEQFF
TRBJ2-2	TRBV5-6	CASSWGTGVNTGELFF
TRBJ1-4	TRBV5-4	CASSPTGTAEKLFF
TRBJ1-4	TRBV7-2	CASSTDGLNEKLFF
TRBJ2-1	TRBV27	CASTISPRRGSYNEQFF
TRBJ1-5	TRBV10-3	CAINPGLNQPQHF
TRBJ1-4	TRBV7-2	CASRGQGRNEKLFF
TRBJ2-4	TRBV7-9	CASSMQTGGPQYF
TRBJ1-4	TRBV7-3	CASSGGTGIGYEKLFF
TRBJ1-2	TRBV18	CASSPLRQGTNYGYTF
TRBJ2-7	TRBV28	CASRAPDRLYEQYF
TRBJ2-2	TRBV28	CASSLVGGHNRGNTGELFF
TRBJ2-3	TRBV11-2	CASSLNRVTDTQYF
TRBJ1-3	TRBV14	CASRASGAGNTIYF